This T cell receptor beta chain was documented in a study of control samples from healthy donors and cancer patients. CDR3 size: 14 residues. V lost 8 bases and J lost 8, with 21 bases in between. Germline V lookup: CDR1 MGHDK, CDR2 SYGVNS. Clones were read by immunoSEQ multiplex PCR, and TCRdb kept only the in-frame ones, dropping some. This table holds 260,000 or so clones, more than 65% found once. Sequencing input: PBMCs. This chain links TRBV25-1 with TRBJ1-2; the D gene is possibly TRBD1 (6 bases). The source is a woman aged 55-69 years with lung cancer. CDR3 DNA sequence: TGTGCCAGCGTCCGGGACGGCGGTACAGGGGGCTACACCTTC. Its translation: CASVRDGGTGGYTF.